The subject of this entry is one T cell receptor beta chain. Its antigen is still unknown. No qualities accompany the bases; no much larger clone lies one base away. Using the immunoSEQ TRB Survey service, rearranged CDR3 beta regions were amplified from genomic DNA with multiplex V and J primers. To keep sequencing depth equal across samples, survey-level depth of up to 500,000 reads per sample was applied. The libraries were purified, combined into pools and sequenced with Illumina technology. As for how the authors treated the data: immunoSEQ online tools were used for productive clonality, sample overlap, pairwise scatters, CDR3 beta length, V/D/J gene usage and productiveness. Calculated diversity was defined as the number of unique rearrangements divided by total templates, multiplied by 100, and Shannon and Simpson indices were computed as well. For principal component analysis, Z-score normalized data were analyzed with the R prcomp function and the ggbiplot package. Morisita's index was used to quantify the clonal overlap between blood and rectum within each subject. Not all clones reach the TCRdb copy of this immuneACCESS table, which keeps in-frame sequences only. Checked studies attribute under half of the gap to unresolved V genes and leave the rest unexplained. D and trimming come from the DNA, and the V and J calls and clone size come from that table. The sample table holds roughly 70,000 clones, of which roughly 90% were seen once. In total, the top ten clones hold nearly 3.5% of the sample.

Before the diagnostic colonoscopy, none of the ulcerative colitis patients had been given immunosuppressive medication. A blood sample was obtained concurrently with the colonoscopy. The Wizard kit (Promega) was used to extract genomic DNA from the blood and intestinal samples. A distance of 9 bases separates the germline ends of V and J, which lose 0 bases and 4 bases respectively. Based on the germline V gene, the CDR1 and CDR2 sequences are MNHEY and SVGAGI. The CDR3 sequence holds 14 residues, the cysteine and phenylalanine included. CDR3 DNA is the only sequence kept; it has 42 bases, read in frame from the first base. The data are from a study of pediatric ulcerative colitis (dated by TCRdb to between 2017 and 2020). Regarding the complete study: Seven or eight ulcerative colitis patients had pancolitis and two had left-sided colitis, with histology consistent with ulcerative colitis in all. From under ten newly diagnosed, treatment-naive pediatric ulcerative colitis patients and four non-IBD control children, paired blood and rectal samples were collected. By Pediatric Ulcerative Colitis Activity Index, a couple of patients had mild disease, several had moderate disease and three had acute severe colitis. Here is what the overall study found, with its caveats: Significantly higher autologous blood-rectal clonal overlap was found in ulcerative colitis patients than in controls, which suggested increased T cell trafficking to inflamed tissue. A couple of rectal CDR3 clonotypes were detected in all ulcerative colitis patients and were not detected in any of the controls. A couple of patients' blood samples yielded substantially fewer templates for technical reasons and were excluded from blood-rectal overlap analysis. Features of the rectal repertoire distinguished controls, mild-moderate colitis patients and acute severe colitis patients, and in acute severe colitis, rectal diversity was reduced because of clonal expansions. Because repertoires were derived from total lymphocyte DNA, patterns in rare subsets such as regulatory T cells may not have been reflected. With only four individuals, the healthy control group was small.

The origin of this receptor is a boy under 18 with severe ulcerative colitis. The sample taken for sequencing was blood. The V and J segments used are TRBV6-5 and TRBJ2-5; TRBD2 is perhaps the D gene, given 5 matching bases. Here is the DNA: TGTGCCAGCAGTTACTCTGCGGGTGGAGAGACCCAGTACTTC. It codes for CASSYSAGGETQYF.